One and the same sample provided the 15 T cell receptor beta chains below, sequenced in a study of cytomegalovirus exposure and HLA in healthy donors. The primer mix had 60 Vbeta and 13 Jbeta primers. TCRdb's table, derived via immunoSEQ multiplex PCR, lists solely in-frame clones and lacks some. Of 120,000 or so clones listed, 74% are singletons. Material for sequencing was PBMCs. All receptors come from a man in his forties or fifties in good health and CMV-seropositive.

The CDR3 DNA is TGTGCCAGCAGTACGGGTCTGGGGCCTTTTGAAGCTTTCTTT. It specifies CASSTGLGPFEAFF. The chain links TRBV6-5 to TRBJ1-1; possible D gene TRBD1, 5 bases. This CDR3 is 14 amino acids long. The germline V and J ends were trimmed by 5 bases and 7 bases, with 17 bases remaining between them. Germline CDR1 is MNHEY and CDR2 is SVGAGI.

The gene calls are TRBV19 and TRBJ2-7; 9 nucleotides line up with TRBD2. The germline gives CDR1 LNHDA, CDR2 SQIVND (reference sequence). V lost 4 bases, J lost 0 bases, and 7 bases stayed unmatched. The CDR3 has 16 residues. CDR3 sequence reads: CASSTGLAWSSYEQYF. The CDR3 DNA reads TGTGCCAGTAGTACAGGACTAGCGTGGAGCTCCTACGAGCAGTACTTC.

This chain links TRBV13 with TRBJ1-2, with unresolved D. V was shortened by 5 bases and J by 3 bases, with 13 bases between the two germline ends. The germline CDR1 and CDR2 sequences are PRHDT and FYEKMQ (reference sequence). The CDR3 contains 14 residues. The CDR3 sequence is CASSRLGFDYGYTF. CDR3 nucleotide sequence: TGTGCCAGCAGCCGACTGGGTTTCGACTATGGCTACACCTTC.

The chain couples TRBV7-9 to TRBJ2-7; D call uncertain. This CDR3 has 14 amino acids. Germline V gene sequence: CDR1 SEHNR, CDR2 FQNEAQ (reference sequence). V was clipped by 5 bases and J by 7 bases, with 18 bases between them. CDR3 protein: CASSPWAKGWEQYF. The CDR3 DNA sequence: TGTGCCAGCAGCCCATGGGCCAAAGGCTGGGAGCAGTACTTC. Filled out from reference TRBV7-9 and TRBJ2-7, the complete variable domain reads DTGVSQNPRHKITKRGQNVTFRCDPISEHNRLYWYRQTLGQGPEFLTYFQNEAQLEKSRLLSDRFSAERPKGSFSTLEIQRTEQGDSAMYLCASSPWAKGWEQYFGPGTRLTVT.

The V call is TRBV7-8, the J call TRBJ2-5; possible D gene TRBD1, 5 bases. The CDR3 has 15 residues. With 4 bases removed from V and 2 bases from J, the gap between germline ends came to 14 bases. Germline V gene lookup returns CDR1 SGHVS and CDR2 FQNEAQ. The CDR3 protein is CASSSRVPAQETQYF. The CDR3 DNA reads TGTGCCAGCAGCTCCAGGGTGCCAGCACAAGAGACCCAGTACTTC.

J is TRBJ2-6 and V is TRBV19; 9 bases map to TRBD1. The germline V gene encodes CDR1 LNHDA and CDR2 SQIVND (reference sequence). Unmatched junction bases numbered 6, after V lost 5 bases and J lost 1 base. The CDR3 covers 17 residues. The CDR3 reads CASSVTGGGSGANVLTF. The CDR3 nucleotides are TGTGCCAGTAGTGTAACAGGGGGCGGTTCTGGGGCCAACGTCCTGACTTTC.

The rearrangement links TRBV10-1 to TRBJ2-2; TRBD2 matches 12 bases. Trimming cost V 0 bases and J 6 bases; bases outside gene matches: 8. The V gene's germline CDR1 is WNHNN and CDR2 SYGVQD (reference sequence). The CDR3 length is 18 residues. The CDR3 bases are TGCGCCAGCAGTGAGTCGCTAGCGGGAGGGGGTTGTGCCGGGGAGCTGTTTTTT. This sequence encodes CASSESLAGGGCAGELFF.

There are a few counts of this clone. This rearrangement joins TRBV7-8 to TRBJ2-2, with TRBD2 matching 10 bases. J gave up 4 bases and V 1 base, and 3 bases lay outside the gene matches. The CDR3 has 16 amino acids. Germline-derived CDR1 and CDR2 are SGHVS and FQNEAQ. The CDR3 nucleotides read TGTGCCAGCAGCTTAGAGGCTAGCGGGGGCACCGGGGAGCTGTTTTTT. Its protein is CASSLEASGGTGELFF.

CDR3 sequence: CASRRTSGGGDEQFF. Written as DNA, the CDR3 is TGTGCCAGCAGGCGCACTAGCGGGGGTGGGGATGAGCAGTTCTTC. The chain employs TRBV6-6 and TRBJ2-1; 11 nucleotides match TRBD2. The CDR3 runs 15 residues. J gave up 8 bases and V 6 bases, and 9 bases lay outside the gene matches. The germline V gene encodes CDR1 MNHNY and CDR2 SVGAGI (reference sequence).

V usage is TRBV27 and J usage is TRBJ1-4, with 8 bases aligning to TRBD1. Germline CDR1 MNHEY, CDR2 SMNVEV (reference sequence). V was clipped by 5 bases and J by 8 bases; unmatched bases: 10. The CDR3 is made up of 15 amino acids. CDR3: CASSQMTGVGEKLFF. The CDR3 nucleotides read TGTGCCAGCAGTCAGATGACAGGGGTTGGGGAAAAACTGTTTTTT. Drawing the rest from reference TRBV27 and TRBJ1-4, the complete variable domain is EAQVTQNPRYLITVTGKKLTVTCSQNMNHEYMSWYRQDPGLGLRQIYYSMNVEVTDKGDVPEGYKVSRKEKRNFPLILESPSPNQTSLYFCASSQMTGVGEKLFFGSGTQLSVL.

V usage is TRBV7-9 and J usage is TRBJ2-7; D ambiguous. Germline CDR1 and CDR2: SEHNR and FQNEAQ (reference sequence). V was clipped by 2 bases and J by 6 bases, with 14 bases between them. This CDR3 has 14 amino acids. The CDR3 DNA reads TGTGCCAGCAGCTTACTGTCAGGATCCGGCGAGCAGTACTTC. Encoded protein: CASSLLSGSGEQYF.

The chain links TRBV4-2 to TRBJ1-5; D unclear. The germline V gene has CDR1 LGHNA and CDR2 YNFKEQ. V was clipped by 2 bases and J by 1 base, with 12 bases between them. This CDR3 is built from 16 residues. CDR3 protein: CASSQMGGRSNQPQHF. For the CDR3, the DNA is TGTGCCAGCAGCCAAATGGGAGGTAGGAGCAATCAGCCCCAGCATTTT.

The chain carries TRBV6-5 and TRBJ2-7, with 7 bases identical to TRBD1. The CDR3 runs to 15 residues. With V trimmed by 1 base and J by 2 bases, 5 bases remained unmatched. Germline V gene sequence: CDR1 MNHEY, CDR2 SVGAGI. The CDR3 sequence: CASSYFGQEPYEQYF. In DNA, the CDR3 is TGTGCCAGCAGTTACTTCGGACAGGAGCCCTACGAGCAGTACTTC.

This clone turned up a few times. In DNA form, the CDR3 reads TGTGCCTGGAGTACCGGGACAGGGGACAAAAAACTGTTTTTT. Its translation is CAWSTGTGDKKLFF. V and J are TRBV30 and TRBJ1-4; 10 nucleotides agree with TRBD1. The CDR3 has 14 amino acids. The ends lost 2 bases at V and 9 bases at J; junction bases unmatched: 6. In germline, CDR1 is GTSNPN, CDR2 SVGIG (reference sequence). Filled out from reference TRBV30 and TRBJ1-4, the complete variable domain reads SQTIHQWPATLVQPVGSPLSLECTVEGTSNPNLYWYRQAAGRGLQLLFYSVGIGQISSEVPQNLSASRPQDRQFILSSKKLLLSDSGFYLCAWSTGTGDKKLFFGSGTQLSVL.

V usage is TRBV27 and J usage is TRBJ2-3; TRBD1 matches at 7 bases. The CDR3 consists of 13 residues. V lost 3 bases to trimming and J lost 7 bases; unmatched junction nucleotides: 4. Germline CDR1 MNHEY, CDR2 SMNVEV (reference sequence). CDR3: CASSFKQGNTQYF. For the CDR3, the DNA is TGTGCCAGCAGTTTCAAACAGGGGAATACGCAGTATTTT.